The 9 T cell receptor beta chains given below trace back to one sample, sequenced in a study of shared clonotypes between healthy human individuals (dated by TCRdb to about 2020). The receptor library was made with the immunoSEQ multiplex PCR assay. This is the immuneACCESS table as TCRdb keeps it, with only in-frame sequences that have V and J called. A part of the clones is gone; compared with another copy, unresolved V genes explain less than half, and the rest is unexplained. This sample holds some 2,400,000 clones; around 95% were observed only once. The ten largest account for approximately 0.13% of the sample. Sequencing used naive CD4+ T cells sorted from blood. What this sample's cell subset or site label stands for: CD45RA+ positively selected. The receptors were sampled from a man aged 18-30 years in good health.

The chain links TRBV7-6 to TRBJ1-6; no firm D call. The germline V gene encodes CDR1 SGHVS and CDR2 FNYEAQ. This CDR3 is built from 15 residues. With 1 base removed from V and 7 bases from J, the gap between germline ends came to 11 bases. CDR3 region: CASSLGVQKNSPLHF. The DNA of the CDR3 is TGTGCCAGCAGCTTAGGAGTACAGAAGAATTCACCCCTCCACTTT.

The chain employs TRBV10-3 and TRBJ1-1; unclear D gene. CDR1 ENHRY and CDR2 SYGVKD come from the germline V gene. V lost 3 bases, J lost 0 bases, and 11 bases lay in between. The CDR3 runs 15 residues. The CDR3 nucleotides are TGTGCCATCAGTGACGGGATCCTAATGAACACTGAAGCTTTCTTT. This encodes CAISDGILMNTEAFF.

This clone appeared a few times. This rearrangement joins TRBV6-5 to TRBJ1-5, with TRBD1 matching 8 bases. Germline V lookup: CDR1 MNHEY, CDR2 SVGAGI. This CDR3 comprises 13 residues. J gave up 7 bases and V 4 bases, and 3 bases lay outside the gene matches. The CDR3: CASSFDRGQPQHF. The CDR3 DNA is TGTGCCAGCAGTTTCGACAGGGGACAGCCCCAGCATTTT.

As regards this clone: Other DNA variants within this sample encode the same CDR3. The chain uses TRBV7-2 and TRBJ2-1, with 8 bases aligning to TRBD2. The germline V gene has CDR1 SGHTA and CDR2 FQGNSA. V lost 1 base and J lost 4; bases outside the gene matches: 6. This CDR3 region has 16 residues. The CDR3: CASSLVGGGNYNEQFF. In DNA, the CDR3 is TGTGCCAGCAGCTTAGTCGGCGGGGGGAATTACAATGAGCAGTTCTTC.

This sequence joins TRBV19 and TRBJ1-5; 9 bases fit TRBD1. V lost 3 bases, J lost 6 bases, and 6 bases stayed unmatched. The CDR3 runs to 15 residues. CDR1 and CDR2 (germline): LNHDA, SQIVND (reference sequence). Here the CDR3 DNA reads TGTGCCAGTAGTATCTACACAGGGGGCGTTCAGCCCCAGCATTTT. Encoded protein: CASSIYTGGVQPQHF. Full variable domain (rest looked up from reference TRBV19 and TRBJ1-5): DGGITQSPKYLFRKEGQNVTLSCEQNLNHDAMYWYRQDPGQGLRLIYYSQIVNDFQKGDIAEGYSVSREKKESFPLTVTSAQKNPTAFYLCASSIYTGGVQPQHFGDGTRLSIL.

The chain uses TRBV27 and TRBJ1-1; 10 bases align to TRBD1. Germline V gene sequence: CDR1 MNHEY, CDR2 SMNVEV (reference sequence). The CDR3 spans 16 residues. Trimming cost V 6 bases and J 4 bases; bases outside gene matches: 11. The CDR3 loop reads CASRIGTGALGTEAFF. CDR3 DNA sequence: TGTGCCAGCAGGATAGGGACAGGGGCCCTCGGCACTGAAGCTTTCTTT.

To note about this clone: In the same sample, other DNA sequences code for this CDR3. The chain combines TRBV5-1 with TRBJ2-1; D might be TRBD2 (5 bases). Germline V CDR1 and CDR2: SGHRS, YFSETQ. Trimming pared 0 bases from V and 10 bases from J, leaving 8 bases between. This CDR3 region has 12 residues. DNA for the CDR3: TGCGCCAGCAGCTTGGCCCAGCGGGAGCAGTTCTTC. It codes for CASSLAQREQFF.

The chain is built from TRBV6-1 and TRBJ2-7; 7 nucleotides agree with TRBD1. The CDR3 runs 14 residues. Germline CDR1 is MNHNS and CDR2 is SASEGT. Trimming at V came to 5 bases and at J to 1 base, leaving 5 bases not matched to a gene. CDR3 residues: CASSQRQGSYEQYF. CDR3 DNA sequence: TGTGCCAGCAGTCAAAGACAGGGATCCTACGAGCAGTACTTC.

This clone was seen only once. This rearrangement joins TRBV11-1 to TRBJ1-1, with D hard to call. Germline V gives CDR1 SGHAT, CDR2 FQDESV (reference sequence). This CDR3 has 13 amino acids. The germline V and J ends were trimmed by 1 base and 11 bases, with 14 bases remaining between them. In DNA form, the CDR3 reads TGTGCCAGCAGCTTAGGAGGGCTCTCCGACGCTTTCTTT. Its protein product is CASSLGGLSDAFF. The entire variable domain, with the rest obtained from reference TRBV11-1 and TRBJ1-1, is as follows: EAEVAQSPRYKITEKSQAVAFWCDPISGHATLYWYRQILGQGPELLVQFQDESVVDDSQLPKDRFSAERLKGVDSTLKIQPAELGDSAMYLCASSLGGLSDAFFGQGTRLTVV.